A single sample is the source of the 27 T cell receptor beta chains below, sequenced in a study of shared clonotypes between healthy human individuals. The protocol was immunoSEQ multiplex PCR, while the TCRdb copy is restricted to in-frame clones and leaves out a portion. Found here are millions of clones, around 95% of them singletons; the top ten hold 0.13%. The sequencing sample was made of naive CD4+ T cells sorted from blood. As for subset: CD45RA+ positively selected. These receptors were taken from a man aged 18 to 30 in good health.

Comment on this clone: Other nucleotide sequences in the sample specify the same CDR3. The chain links TRBV7-9 to TRBJ2-3, with D tentatively TRBD2 (5 bases). Per germline, CDR1 SEHNR and CDR2 FQNEAQ (reference sequence). The CDR3 is 14 residues long. Trimming stripped 5 bases from V and 0 bases from J, with 9 bases between. CDR3 protein: CASSIGGSTDTQYF. CDR3 sequence (DNA): TGTGCCAGCAGCATAGGAGGCAGCACAGATACGCAGTATTTT.

The chain uses TRBV10-2 and TRBJ2-5; D is unresolved. CDR1 is WSHSY, CDR2 SAAADI, per germline. The CDR3 runs to 11 residues. Trimming cost V 2 bases and J 10 bases, with 8 bases left between them. This CDR3 reads CASSEVNNQYF. In nucleotides, the CDR3 is TGCGCCAGCAGTGAGGTCAACAACCAGTACTTC.

The chain joins TRBV7-2 to TRBJ2-1, with 13 positions matching TRBD2. The germline gives CDR1 SGHTA, CDR2 FQGNSA. V lost 5 bases and J lost 11; bases outside the gene matches: 6. This CDR3 region has 14 residues. CDR3 residues: CASSTGLAGDQQFF. Here the CDR3 DNA reads TGTGCCAGCAGCACAGGACTAGCGGGGGACCAGCAGTTCTTC.

The gene calls are TRBV6-6 and TRBJ1-3, with 9 bases identical to TRBD1. This CDR3 has 15 amino acids. CDR1 is MNHNY and CDR2 is SVGAGI in the germline V gene (reference sequence). V trimming: 6 bases; J trimming: 3 bases; junction bases outside the gene matches: 6. The CDR3 DNA sequence: TGTGCCAGCAGCAGACAGGGGGGAGGTGGAAACACCATATATTTT. It encodes CASSRQGGGGNTIYF.

The CDR3 sequence: CASSQNRLAGASYEQYF. The CDR3 region has the DNA TGCGCCAGCAGCCAAAATCGACTAGCGGGAGCTAGCTACGAGCAGTACTTC. The chain combines TRBV4-1 with TRBJ2-7, with 12 bases aligning to TRBD2. This CDR3 is built from 17 residues. CDR1 MGHRA and CDR2 YSYEKL come from the germline V gene. The V and J ends lost 2 bases and 3 bases, in that order; junction bases with no gene match: 8.

This clone was recorded only once. The rearrangement links TRBV2 to TRBJ2-1; no clear D gene. From germline, CDR1 is SNHLY and CDR2 FYNNEI. CDR3 length: 15 amino acids. V gave up 1 base and J gave up 0 bases, with 7 bases separating them. This CDR3 is CASSEVYRSYNEQFF. The CDR3 DNA is TGTGCCAGCAGTGAAGTCTACCGCTCCTACAATGAGCAGTTCTTC.

The CDR3 region has the DNA TGTGCCAGCAGTACAGTCCCATTCTCCTACGAGCAGTACTTC. Translated, it gives CASSTVPFSYEQYF. V usage is TRBV6-1 and J usage is TRBJ2-7; D remains ambiguous. The CDR3 sequence is 14 residues long. V lost 5 bases and J 0 bases, leaving 11 bases between the germline ends. Germline assignment: CDR1 MNHNS and CDR2 SASEGT.

This clone showed up just once. The chain couples TRBV11-2 to TRBJ2-7, with a tentative D call TRBD2 (6 bases). The CDR3 spans 16 residues. CDR1 SGHAT and CDR2 FQNNGV come from the germline V gene. Trimming stripped 5 bases from V and 2 bases from J, with 19 bases between. The CDR3 here is CASSAYLARPAYEQYF. The CDR3 DNA sequence: TGTGCCAGCAGCGCCTATCTAGCGAGGCCGGCCTACGAGCAGTACTTC.

This chain joins TRBV7-6 and TRBJ2-1; TRBD1 might be the D (5 bases). V gave up 5 bases and J gave up 0 bases, with 14 bases separating them. Germline assignment: CDR1 SGHVS and CDR2 FNYEAQ. The CDR3 consists of 16 residues. CDR3 sequence reads: CASSLSGASSYNEQFF. The CDR3 nucleotides read TGTGCCAGCAGCCTAAGTGGGGCAAGCTCCTACAATGAGCAGTTCTTC.

The chain has TRBV28 and TRBJ1-4; D remains unclear. This CDR3 region has 15 residues. V lost 4 bases, J lost 4 bases, and 13 bases lay in between. Germline values: CDR1 MDHEN, CDR2 SYDVKM. The CDR3 region has the DNA TGTGCCAGCAGTTCCGGCGGGCCGTTTAATGAAAAACTGTTTTTT. This codes for CASSSGGPFNEKLFF.

The chain carries TRBV19 and TRBJ1-5; the D is unclear. V lost 6 bases and J 5 bases, leaving 8 bases between the germline ends. CDR1 and CDR2 from the germline V gene are LNHDA and SQIVND (reference sequence). This CDR3 is 12 amino acids long. The CDR3 DNA follows: TGTGCCAGTAGGCGGAACGATCAGCCCCAGCATTTT. As protein: CASRRNDQPQHF.

The genes are TRBV18 and TRBJ2-6; D ambiguous. Between the trimmed V and J ends, which lost 6 bases and 1 base, there was a span of 10 bases. The CDR3 contains 15 residues. The germline V gene encodes CDR1 KGHSH and CDR2 LQKENI. CDR3 bases: TGTGCCAGCTCTCAAATGGGGTCTGGGGCCAACGTCCTGACTTTC. Its protein is CASSQMGSGANVLTF.

With respect to this clone: Additional DNA sequences in this sample encode the identical CDR3. This rearrangement joins TRBV5-4 to TRBJ2-2; D unclear. Deletions cut 2 bases from V and 0 bases from J, with 8 bases between. In germline, CDR1 is SGHNT, CDR2 YYREEE (reference sequence). This CDR3 is 15 amino acids long. The DNA of the CDR3 is TGTGCCAGCAGCTTCCCGGGCGCGAACACCGGGGAGCTGTTTTTT. Its protein is CASSFPGANTGELFF. Together with reference TRBV5-4 and TRBJ2-2, the CDR3 gives the full variable domain: ETGVTQSPTHLIKTRGQQVTLRCSSQSGHNTVSWYQQALGQGPQFIFQYYREEENGRGNFPPRFSGLQFPNYSSELNVNALELDDSALYLCASSFPGANTGELFFGEGSRLTVL.

The rearrangement joins TRBV6-1 to TRBJ1-2, with unresolved D. This CDR3 comprises 13 residues. Germline CDR1 reads MNHNS; CDR2 reads SASEGT. Trimming removed 5 bases at V and 5 bases at J, with 12 bases between. In DNA, the CDR3 is TGTGCCAGCAGTCAAAAAAAGAGGTATGGCTACACCTTC. Amino acids: CASSQKKRYGYTF.

Turning to this clone: Other DNA sequences in the same sample also yield this CDR3. J is TRBJ2-3 and V is TRBV5-1; 10 nucleotides agree with TRBD2. Per germline, CDR1 SGHRS and CDR2 YFSETQ. The CDR3 has 16 amino acids. V was clipped by 4 bases and J by 3 bases; unmatched bases: 8. The DNA of the CDR3 is TGCGCCAGCAGCCTCCTACTAGCGGGGTCTACAGATACGCAGTATTTT. Encoded protein: CASSLLLAGSTDTQYF. Full variable domain (outside the CDR3, taken from reference TRBV5-1 and TRBJ2-3): KAGVTQTPRYLIKTRGQQVTLSCSPISGHRSVSWYQQTPGQGLQFLFEYFSETQRNKGNFPGRFSGRQFSNSRSEMNVSTLELGDSALYLCASSLLLAGSTDTQYFGPGTRLTVL.

This clone was seen a single time. Possible read error: a much larger clone is one base away. The conserved final phenylalanine or tryptophan is absent from the CDR3, which likely points to a read error. This chain uses TRBV30 with TRBJ2-7, with 12 bases fitting TRBD2. This CDR3 spans 17 amino acids. After removal of 1 base from V and 2 bases from J, the junction contained 9 bases not matched to a gene. In germline, CDR1 is GTSNPN, CDR2 SVGIG (reference sequence). The CDR3, as DNA: TGTGCCTGGAGTGCCATCCGGACTAGCGGGGAAACCTACGAGCAGTACCTC. Translating it yields CAWSAIRTSGETYEQYL.

The genes are TRBV5-6 and TRBJ2-7; D not certain. The length of the CDR3 is 15 residues. V lost 4 bases and J 4 bases, leaving 18 bases between the germline ends. CDR1 SGHDT and CDR2 YYEEEE come from the germline V gene. The CDR3 loop reads CASSRTANPDYEQYF. CDR3 bases: TGTGCCAGCAGCCGAACAGCGAATCCAGATTACGAGCAGTACTTC.

The chain links TRBV28 to TRBJ1-4; 7 bases are shared with TRBD1. The CDR3 has 15 amino acids. Germline lookup yields CDR1 MDHEN and CDR2 SYDVKM. The junction had 5 bases not matched to a gene; V was cut back by 0 bases and J by 7 bases. The CDR3 reads CASSLWTGMVEKLFF. The CDR3 nucleotides read TGTGCCAGCAGTTTATGGACAGGGATGGTTGAAAAACTGTTTTTT.

In nucleotides, the CDR3 is TGTGCCAGCAGTGAGGCCCTCAATCAGCCCCAGCATTTT. The encoded protein is CASSEALNQPQHF. This chain joins TRBV2 and TRBJ1-5, with no clear D. The CDR3 length is 13 residues. CDR1 is SNHLY, CDR2 FYNNEI, per germline. V shed 3 bases and J shed 3 bases, with 6 bases lying between them. The variable domain in full, with the rest retrieved from reference TRBV2 and TRBJ1-5, is EPEVTQTPSHQVTQMGQEVILRCVPISNHLYFYWYRQILGQKVEFLVSFYNNEISEKSEIFDDQFSVERPDGSNFTLKIRSTKLEDSAMYFCASSEALNQPQHFGDGTRLSIL.

V and J are TRBV28 and TRBJ1-3; possible D gene TRBD1, 6 bases. Germline loops: CDR1 MDHEN, CDR2 SYDVKM. This CDR3 has 15 amino acids. Trimming removed 6 bases at V and 2 bases at J, with 14 bases between. CDR3 DNA: TGTGCCAGCAGCCCTCCGGGGACAACTGGAAACACCATATATTTT. Residues: CASSPPGTTGNTIYF. Together with reference TRBV28 and TRBJ1-3, the CDR3 gives the full variable domain: DVKVTQSSRYLVKRTGEKVFLECVQDMDHENMFWYRQDPGLGLRLIYFSYDVKMKEKGDIPEGYSVSREKKERFSLILESASTNQTSMYLCASSPPGTTGNTIYFGEGSWLTVV.

V is TRBV15 and J is TRBJ2-1; the D gene is possibly TRBD2 (5 bases). In germline, CDR1 is LNHNV, CDR2 YYDKDF (reference sequence). Deletions cut 0 bases from V and 4 bases from J, with 16 bases between. The CDR3 covers 17 residues. This chain's CDR3 is CATSRDRSSIGYNEQFF. CDR3 nucleotides: TGTGCCACCAGCAGAGATCGGTCTAGCATAGGGTACAATGAGCAGTTCTTC.

This rearrangement joins TRBV29-1 to TRBJ2-3; 8 bases are shared with TRBD1. The CDR3 has 16 amino acids. V lost 6 bases and J lost 0; bases outside the gene matches: 11. CDR1 is SQVTM and CDR2 is ANQGSEA in the germline V gene. This chain's CDR3 is CSVSGTGIASTDTQYF. CDR3 DNA sequence: TGCAGCGTCTCCGGGACAGGCATCGCTAGCACAGATACGCAGTATTTT.

As to this clone: This specimen includes other DNA sequences encoding the same CDR3. The V gene is TRBV5-1, the J gene TRBJ1-3, with D possibly TRBD1 on 5 matching bases. This CDR3 has 14 residues. Germline-derived CDR1 and CDR2 are SGHRS and YFSETQ. V dropped 4 bases and J dropped 2 bases, with 10 bases sitting between them. CDR3 amino acids: CASSPGTAGNTIYF. As DNA, the CDR3 is TGCGCCAGCAGCCCAGGGACGGCTGGAAACACCATATATTTT.

In this sample, this clone turned up once. The V call is TRBV7-2, the J call TRBJ1-2; possibly TRBD1 for D (6 bases). The V gene's germline CDR1 is SGHTA and CDR2 FQGNSA. Trimming left V 5 bases short and J 0 bases short, with 16 bases between. The CDR3 runs 16 residues. CDR3 DNA: TGTGCCAGCAGCCCCGCACAGGGTCTTGCTAACTATGGCTACACCTTC. This sequence encodes CASSPAQGLANYGYTF.

With respect to this clone: The junction shows a germline mismatch at one end, possibly a read error. The J gene is TRBJ2-1, the V gene TRBV6-5, with D unresolved. CDR1 and CDR2 (germline): MNHEY, SVGAGI. The CDR3 is 11 amino acids. CDR3: CASGTVQNLLF. The CDR3 nucleotides are TGTGCCAGCGGAACGGTCCAAAACTTACTCTTC.

This chain connects TRBV4-3 to TRBJ2-7; weak D call: TRBD1 (6 bases). The CDR3 is 15 amino acids. CDR1 and CDR2 (germline): LGHNA, YSLEER. V lost 2 bases to trimming and J lost 2 bases, with 13 bases between them. The CDR3 bases are TGCGCCAGCAGCCAACTAAGACAGGCAACCTACGAGCAGTACTTC. It yields the protein CASSQLRQATYEQYF.

The chain links TRBV6-5 to TRBJ2-7; 7 bases agree with TRBD1. Trimming at V came to 0 bases and at J to 4 bases, leaving 6 bases not matched to a gene. This CDR3 is 15 amino acids long. Germline loops: CDR1 MNHEY, CDR2 SVGAGI. This CDR3 is CASSYSGQSVYEQYF. The CDR3 DNA follows: TGTGCCAGCAGTTACTCGGGACAGTCTGTTTACGAGCAGTACTTC.